Given below is one TCR beta chain in context. Antigen unknown. The data derive from a study of T cells after yellow fever vaccination. At the level of the study: With SMART-Seq v4 Ultra Low Input, the fractions containing low cell numbers were prepared. Findings of the study overall: The booster response re-showed most primary clones: more than 95% CD4, around 90% CD8. The bulk population could contribute abundant contaminating clonotypes to FACS-sorted repertoires.

Making TCR cDNA involved 5'RACE template switching, which added UMIs and a universal primer site. TCRdb recomputed calls from the 5' RACE reads with MiXCR, one row per CDR3 protein. This table holds around 360,000 distinct CDR3 sequences, around a tenth found once. The V end lost 2 bases, the J end lost 4 bases, and 9 bases lay between the germline ends. The CDR3 totals 14 residues. The germline V gene encodes CDR1 SGDLS and CDR2 YYNGEE. The TCR comes from a man in his late teens or twenties who received the YFV17D yellow fever vaccine. This specimen was PBMCs, taken on the day of the first yellow fever vaccination. This chain joins TRBV9 and TRBJ1-4, with a weak D call TRBD1 (6 bases). CDR3 coding DNA: TGTGCCAGCAGCGTGACAGGAGTTAATGAAAAACTGTTTTTT. As protein: CASSVTGVNEKLFF.